This TCR gamma chain derives from a study of gamma delta lymphoproliferative disorders and STAT genes. PBMCs from patients and controls supplied the genomic DNA for sequencing. Germline V gene data show CDR1 as VTNTFY and CDR2 as YDVSTARD (reference sequence). CDR3 length: 14 residues. V lost 0 bases and J lost 5; bases outside the gene matches: 7. TCRdb re-processed the multiplex PCR reads via CATT. The profile shows approximately 2,000 gamma-chain clones, nearly 10% of them singletons. The sequenced material came from blood. The chain uses TRGV3 and TRGJ1 or TRGJ2. TCRdb is silent on the J gene; assignment here came from matching the DNA to germline. The clonotype comes from a human donor with gamma-delta T-cell large granular lymphocyte leukemia. The CDR3 protein is CATWDRRRHYKKLF. DNA for the CDR3: TGTGCCACCTGGGACAGGCGAAGGCATTATAAGAAACTCTTT.